Listed here are 11 T cell receptor beta chains from one sample, sequenced in a study of cytomegalovirus exposure and HLA in healthy donors. The table came from immunoSEQ multiplex PCR; TCRdb's copy has only in-frame clones and leaves some out. This sample yields approximately 200,000 clones, of which about 81% are seen a single time; about 1.2% belongs to the top ten. The sequenced sample was PBMCs. These TCRs come from a woman between 25 and 40 years old in good health and CMV-seronegative.

The CDR3, as DNA: TGCGCCAGCAGCTTAACAGGACAGGGCGACCGGTTCTTC. It is translated as CASSLTGQGDRFF. The chain is built from TRBV5-1 and TRBJ2-1; 8 nucleotides match TRBD1. J was trimmed by 15 bases and V by 2 bases; bases with no gene match: 10. Germline assignment: CDR1 SGHRS and CDR2 YFSETQ. This CDR3 comprises 13 residues.

This CDR3 is CASSERTSGGNEQFF. CDR3 DNA sequence: TGTGCCAGCAGTGAACGGACTAGCGGGGGCAATGAGCAGTTCTTC. The V call is TRBV6-1, the J call TRBJ2-1; 13 bases align to TRBD2. CDR3 size: 15 residues. CDR1 is MNHNS and CDR2 is SASEGT in the germline V gene. The V and J ends lost 2 bases and 6 bases, in that order; junction bases with no gene match: 1.

The CDR3 protein is CASSPQGAGELFF. CDR3 bases: TGTGCCAGCAGCCCCCAAGGAGCCGGGGAGCTGTTTTTT. The chain has TRBV7-6 and TRBJ2-2, with D unresolved. Trimming cost V 5 bases and J 6 bases, with 10 bases left between them. The CDR3 spans 13 residues. Germline V lookup: CDR1 SGHVS, CDR2 FNYEAQ.

The chain couples TRBV4-1 to TRBJ1-2, with 9 bases that match TRBD1. V shed 3 bases and J 4 bases; nucleotides not matched to a gene: 6. The CDR3 runs to 15 residues. Germline V gives CDR1 MGHRA, CDR2 YSYEKL. CDR3 amino acids: CASSHPRGQGYGYTF. CDR3 coding DNA: TGCGCCAGCAGCCACCCCCGGGGACAGGGCTATGGCTACACCTTC.

The chain uses TRBV7-9 and TRBJ1-2, with D tentatively TRBD1 (6 bases). The CDR3 spans 13 residues. The germline V gene encodes CDR1 SEHNR and CDR2 FQNEAQ (reference sequence). Trimming left V 3 bases short and J 3 bases short, with 8 bases between. The CDR3 protein is CASSLTGHYGYTF. For the CDR3, the DNA is TGTGCCAGCAGCTTGACAGGTCACTATGGCTACACCTTC.

This clone is a singleton in its sample. V usage is TRBV6-4 and J usage is TRBJ1-5; tentative D call: TRBD1 (5 bases). CDR1 and CDR2 from the germline V gene are MRHNA and SNTAGT. This CDR3 has 17 residues. V lost 0 bases, J lost 0 bases, and 12 bases lay in between. The CDR3 DNA reads TGTGCCAGCAGTGACTCGAACAGGACGAGTAGCAATCAGCCCCAGCATTTT. It codes for CASSDSNRTSSNQPQHF.

V usage is TRBV2 and J usage is TRBJ2-5; TRBD1 aligns across 7 bases. The CDR3 totals 14 residues. Germline CDR1 is SNHLY and CDR2 is FYNNEI. V lost 1 base, J lost 5 bases, and 4 bases stayed unmatched. CDR3 sequence reads: CASSEERGRETQYF. Written as DNA, the CDR3 is TGTGCCAGCAGTGAAGAAAGGGGGCGGGAGACCCAGTACTTC.

The chain is built from TRBV18 and TRBJ1-2, with a weak D call TRBD1 (5 bases). The germline CDR1 and CDR2 sequences are KGHSH and LQKENI. Trimming took off 6 bases at V and 3 bases at J, with 14 bases between the two ends. The CDR3 contains 14 residues. CDR3 sequence: CASSTDIPDYGYTF. The CDR3, as DNA: TGTGCCAGCTCCACGGACATCCCGGACTATGGCTACACCTTC.

The chain has TRBV30 and TRBJ1-1; 11 nucleotides line up with TRBD1. The CDR3 covers 14 residues. With 5 bases clipped from V and 1 base from J, the junction kept 3 bases outside the gene matches. Germline V CDR1 and CDR2: GTSNPN, SVGIG (reference sequence). The CDR3 coding sequence is TGTGCCTGGGTGGGGACAGGGGGGAACACTGAAGCTTTCTTT. Amino acids: CAWVGTGGNTEAFF.

This clone was recorded only once. Other DNA variants within this sample encode the same CDR3. The gene calls are TRBV6-1 and TRBJ1-1; D ambiguous. In germline, CDR1 is MNHNS, CDR2 SASEGT. V was pared by 6 bases and J by 0 bases, with 8 bases between. This CDR3 has 13 amino acids. The CDR3 DNA reads TGTGCCAGCAGAGAAACACTGAACACTGAAGCTTTCTTT. Its translation: CASRETLNTEAFF.

CDR3 nucleotide sequence: TGTGCCAGCAGCCAACCTGGGGGGGACAGGTTGAACACTGAAGCTTTCTTT. The encoded protein is CASSQPGGDRLNTEAFF. The V gene is TRBV9, the J gene TRBJ1-1; 8 bases fit TRBD1. The V and J ends lost 4 bases and 0 bases, in that order; junction bases with no gene match: 11. Germline V gene data show CDR1 as SGDLS and CDR2 as YYNGEE. This CDR3 contains 17 residues. Drawing the rest from reference TRBV9 and TRBJ1-1, the complete variable domain is DSGVTQTPKHLITATGQRVTLRCSPRSGDLSVYWYQQSLDQGLQFLIQYYNGEERAKGNILERFSAQQFPDLHSELNLSSLELGDSALYFCASSQPGGDRLNTEAFFGQGTRLTVV.